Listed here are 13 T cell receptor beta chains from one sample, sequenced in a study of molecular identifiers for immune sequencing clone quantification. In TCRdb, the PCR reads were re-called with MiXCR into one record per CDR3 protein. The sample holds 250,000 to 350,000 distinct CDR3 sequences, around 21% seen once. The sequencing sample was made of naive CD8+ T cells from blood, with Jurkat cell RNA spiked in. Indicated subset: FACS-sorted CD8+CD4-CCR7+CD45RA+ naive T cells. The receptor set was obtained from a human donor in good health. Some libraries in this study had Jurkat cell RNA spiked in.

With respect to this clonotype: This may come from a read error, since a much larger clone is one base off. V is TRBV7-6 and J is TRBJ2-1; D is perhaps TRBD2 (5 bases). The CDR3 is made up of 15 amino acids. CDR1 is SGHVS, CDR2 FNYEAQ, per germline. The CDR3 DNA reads TGTGCCAGCAGCTTAGTCCCGGGGTTGAACAAAGAGCAGTTCTTC. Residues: CASSLVPGLNKEQFF.

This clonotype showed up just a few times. The CDR3 DNA follows: TGTGCCAGCATCTTACAGGGATCTTCCACAGATACGCAGTATTTT. It is translated as CASILQGSSTDTQYF. The chain couples TRBV28 to TRBJ2-3; D is possibly TRBD1 (6 bases). Trimming removed 7 bases at V and 2 bases at J, with 16 bases between. Germline V gene lookup returns CDR1 MDHEN and CDR2 SYDVKM. This CDR3 is built from 15 residues.

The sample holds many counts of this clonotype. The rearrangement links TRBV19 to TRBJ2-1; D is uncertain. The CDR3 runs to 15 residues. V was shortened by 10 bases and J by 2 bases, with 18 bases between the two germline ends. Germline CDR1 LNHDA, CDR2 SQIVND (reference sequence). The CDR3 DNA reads TGTGCCACCGGCCTTGGCGGAAGAGCCTACAATGAGCAGTTCTTC. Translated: CATGLGGRAYNEQFF.

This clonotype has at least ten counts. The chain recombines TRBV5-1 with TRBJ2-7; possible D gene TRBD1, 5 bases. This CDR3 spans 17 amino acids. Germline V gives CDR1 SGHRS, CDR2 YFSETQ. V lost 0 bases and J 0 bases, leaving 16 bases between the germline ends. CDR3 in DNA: TGCGCCAGCAGCTTGGGAAGACAGATGTACAGCTCCTACGAGCAGTACTTC. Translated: CASSLGRQMYSSYEQYF.

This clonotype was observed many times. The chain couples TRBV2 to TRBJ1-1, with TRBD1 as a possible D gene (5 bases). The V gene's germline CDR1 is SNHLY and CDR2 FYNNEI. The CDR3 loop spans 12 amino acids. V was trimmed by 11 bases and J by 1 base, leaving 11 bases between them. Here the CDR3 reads CASGQKNTEAFF. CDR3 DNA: TGTGCCTCAGGACAAAAGAACACTGAAGCTTTCTTT.

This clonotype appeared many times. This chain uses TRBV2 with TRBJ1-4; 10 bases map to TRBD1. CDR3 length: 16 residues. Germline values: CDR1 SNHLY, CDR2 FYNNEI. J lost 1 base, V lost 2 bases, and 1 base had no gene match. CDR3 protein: CASSEWTGGTNEKLFF. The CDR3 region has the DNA TGTGCCAGCAGTGAATGGACAGGGGGAACTAATGAAAAACTGTTTTTT.

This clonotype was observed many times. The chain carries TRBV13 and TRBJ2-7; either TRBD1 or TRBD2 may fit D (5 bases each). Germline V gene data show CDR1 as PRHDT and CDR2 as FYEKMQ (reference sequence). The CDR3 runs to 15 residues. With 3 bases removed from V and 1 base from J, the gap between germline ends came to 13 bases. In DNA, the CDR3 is TGTGCCAGCAGCTTGGCCGGGACCACTTCCTACGAGCAGTACTTC. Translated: CASSLAGTTSYEQYF.

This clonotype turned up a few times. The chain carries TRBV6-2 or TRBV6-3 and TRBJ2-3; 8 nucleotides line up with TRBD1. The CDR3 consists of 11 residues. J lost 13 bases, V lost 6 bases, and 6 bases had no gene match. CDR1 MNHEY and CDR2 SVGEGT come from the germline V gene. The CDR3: CASSRQGTEYF. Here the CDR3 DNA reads TGTGCCAGCAGCCGACAGGGGACGGAGTATTTT.

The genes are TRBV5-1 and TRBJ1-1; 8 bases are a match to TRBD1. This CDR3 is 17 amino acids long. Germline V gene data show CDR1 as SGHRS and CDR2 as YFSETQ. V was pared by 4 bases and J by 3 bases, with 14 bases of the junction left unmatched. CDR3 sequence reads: CASSPRGQGERDTEAFF. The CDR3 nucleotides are TGCGCCAGCAGCCCCAGGGGGCAGGGTGAAAGGGACACTGAAGCTTTCTTT.

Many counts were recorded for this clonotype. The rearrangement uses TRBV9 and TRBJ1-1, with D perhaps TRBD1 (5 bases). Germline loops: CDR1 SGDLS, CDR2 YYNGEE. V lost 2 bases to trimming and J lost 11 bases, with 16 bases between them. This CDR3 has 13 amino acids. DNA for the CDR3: TGTGCCAGCAGCGTCGGGACGGGGGTTCGTGCTTTCTTT. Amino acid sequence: CASSVGTGVRAFF.

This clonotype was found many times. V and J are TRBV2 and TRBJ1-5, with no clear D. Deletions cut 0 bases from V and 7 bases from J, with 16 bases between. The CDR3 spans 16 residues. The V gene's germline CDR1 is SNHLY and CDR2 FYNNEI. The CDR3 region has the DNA TGTGCCAGCAGTGAAGCGGTGCAGATTAGCGGCCAGCCCCAGCATTTT. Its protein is CASSEAVQISGQPQHF.

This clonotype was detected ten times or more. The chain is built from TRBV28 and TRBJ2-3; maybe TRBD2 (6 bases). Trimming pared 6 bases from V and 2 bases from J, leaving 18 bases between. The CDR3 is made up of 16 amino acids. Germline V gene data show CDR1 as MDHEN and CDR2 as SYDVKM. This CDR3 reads CASRGPSWGLTDTQYF. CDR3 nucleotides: TGTGCCAGCAGGGGCCCAAGTTGGGGACTCACAGATACGCAGTATTTT.

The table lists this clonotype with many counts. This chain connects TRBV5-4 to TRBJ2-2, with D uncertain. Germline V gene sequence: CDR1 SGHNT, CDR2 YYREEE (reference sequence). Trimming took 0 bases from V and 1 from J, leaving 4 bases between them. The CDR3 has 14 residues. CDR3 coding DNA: TGTGCCAGCAGCTTGGGAGAGAACACCGGGGAGCTGTTTTTT. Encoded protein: CASSLGENTGELFF.